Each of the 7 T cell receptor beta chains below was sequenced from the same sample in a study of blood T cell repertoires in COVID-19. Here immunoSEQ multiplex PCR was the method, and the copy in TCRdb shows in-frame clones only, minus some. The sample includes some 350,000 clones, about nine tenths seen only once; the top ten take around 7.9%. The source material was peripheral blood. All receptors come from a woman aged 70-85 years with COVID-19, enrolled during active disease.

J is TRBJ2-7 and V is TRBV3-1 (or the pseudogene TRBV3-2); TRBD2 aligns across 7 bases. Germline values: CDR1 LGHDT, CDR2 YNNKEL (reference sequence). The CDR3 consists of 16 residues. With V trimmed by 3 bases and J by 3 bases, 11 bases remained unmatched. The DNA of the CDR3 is TGTGCCAGCAGCCATGGGAGGGGCTCGTATTTCTACGAGCAGTACTTC. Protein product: CASSHGRGSYFYEQYF.

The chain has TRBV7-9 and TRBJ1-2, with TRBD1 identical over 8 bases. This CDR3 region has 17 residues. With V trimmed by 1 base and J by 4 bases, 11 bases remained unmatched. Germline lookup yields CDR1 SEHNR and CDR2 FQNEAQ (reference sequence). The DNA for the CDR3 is TGTGCCAGCAGCTTAGGGCCTACAGGGGGATTCGGCTATGGCTACACCTTC. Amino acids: CASSLGPTGGFGYGYTF.

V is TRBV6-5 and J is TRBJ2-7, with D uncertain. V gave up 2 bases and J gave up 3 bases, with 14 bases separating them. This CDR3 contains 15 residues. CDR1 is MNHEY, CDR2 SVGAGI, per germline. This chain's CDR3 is CASSYEARSGYEQYF. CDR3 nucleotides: TGTGCCAGCAGTTACGAAGCCCGGTCAGGCTACGAGCAGTACTTC.

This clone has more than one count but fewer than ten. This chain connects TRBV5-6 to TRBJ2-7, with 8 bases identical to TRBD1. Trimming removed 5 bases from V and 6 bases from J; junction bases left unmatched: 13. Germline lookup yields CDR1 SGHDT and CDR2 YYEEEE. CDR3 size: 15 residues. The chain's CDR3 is CASSWGGQGSSEQYF. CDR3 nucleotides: TGTGCCAGCAGTTGGGGAGGACAGGGTTCGAGCGAGCAGTACTTC.

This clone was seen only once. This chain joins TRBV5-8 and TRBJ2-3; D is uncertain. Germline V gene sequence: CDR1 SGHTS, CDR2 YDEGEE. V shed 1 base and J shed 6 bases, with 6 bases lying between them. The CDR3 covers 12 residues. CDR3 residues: CASSLMRDTQYF. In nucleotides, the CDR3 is TGTGCCAGCAGCTTGATGAGGGATACGCAGTATTTT.

The CDR3 DNA is TGTGCCAGCAGTGAAGTGCAGTACGAGCAGTACTTC. Amino acids: CASSEVQYEQYF. This chain links TRBV6-1 with TRBJ2-7; unclear D gene. Per the germline V gene, CDR1 is MNHNS and CDR2 is SASEGT. This CDR3 contains 12 residues. V lost 1 base, J lost 4 bases, and 5 bases lay in between.

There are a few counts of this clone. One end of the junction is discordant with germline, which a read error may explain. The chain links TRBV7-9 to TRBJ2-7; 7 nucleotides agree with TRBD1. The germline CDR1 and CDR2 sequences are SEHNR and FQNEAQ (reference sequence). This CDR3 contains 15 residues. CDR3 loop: CASSLGQDRSYEQYF. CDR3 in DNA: TGTGCCAGCAGTTTAGGACAGGATAGGTCCTACGAGCAGTACTTC.